A selection of T cell receptor beta chains follows, all from one sample in a study of blood T cell repertoires in COVID-19. Data came from immunoSEQ multiplex PCR; TCRdb stores just in-frame clones and leaves some out. This sample carries 250,000 to 300,000 clones, over 85% of them seen once, and the ten largest clones take under 3.5%. Sequencing was carried out using PBMCs or T cells enriched from blood (not recorded which). These receptors all stem from a woman aged 50 to 60 who had been exposed to COVID-19. Both conserved end residues are part of each CDR3. The order of the fields is J gene, CDR3 length, clone size, V gene, D gene, CDR3 protein, CDR3 DNA. The D gene is left open where the match is weak. Expanded clones are given a class, and other clones once, few, many or no size at all.

>TRBJ1-6|13|.|TRBV7-2|.
CASSLEENSPLHF
TGTGCCAGCAGCTTAGAAGAGAATTCACCCCTCCACTTT
>TRBJ2-1|16|.|TRBV5-1|TRBD1
CASSLATGNPYNEQFF
TGCGCCAGCAGCTTGGCGACAGGGAATCCCTACAATGAGCAGTTCTTC
>TRBJ1-1|12|once|TRBV6-5|.
CASKREGTEAFF
TGTGCCAGCAAAAGGGAGGGCACTGAAGCTTTCTTT
>TRBJ1-5|13|.|TRBV19|.
CASTGAGRQPQHF
TGTGCCAGTACGGGAGCGGGTAGGCAGCCCCAGCATTTT
>TRBJ2-1|13|.|TRBV2|TRBD1
CASLQGSYNEQFF
TGTGCCAGCCTACAGGGGTCCTACAATGAGCAGTTCTTC
>TRBJ2-2|19|.|TRBV19|TRBD2
CASSITGLAGGPGTGELFF
TGTGCCAGTAGTATAACGGGACTAGCGGGGGGGCCTGGGACCGGGGAGCTGTTTTTT
>TRBJ1-2|16|.|TRBV4-2|.
CASSQDSNLALLGYTF
TGTGCCAGCAGCCAAGATTCGAACCTCGCTTTACTTGGCTACACCTTC
>TRBJ2-7|13|.|TRBV10-2|.
CASSKDTSYEQYF
TGCGCCAGCAGCAAGGACACGAGCTACGAGCAGTACTTC
>TRBJ2-7|16|once|TRBV5-1|TRBD1
CASSSGTGAYSYEQYF
TGCGCCAGCAGCTCGGGGACAGGGGCTTACTCCTACGAGCAGTACTTC
>TRBJ1-4|15|few|TRBV10-3|.
CAISESTGTDEKLFF
TGTGCCATCAGTGAGTCGACCGGCACAGATGAAAAACTGTTTTTT
>TRBJ1-1|13|few|TRBV25-1|.
CASRQGSNTEAFF
TGTGCCAGCAGACAGGGATCAAACACTGAAGCTTTCTTT
>TRBJ1-1|12|.|TRBV28|TRBD1
CASSLVRGKAFF
TGTGCCAGCAGTTTAGTCAGGGGGAAAGCTTTCTTT
>TRBJ1-4|14|.|TRBV5-1|.
CASSLTGRGEKLFF
TGCGCCAGCAGCTTGACAGGGAGGGGTGAAAAACTGTTTTTT
>TRBJ2-5|15|.|TRBV6-5|.
CASSYLTGYQETQYF
TGTGCCAGCAGTTACTTGACTGGGTACCAAGAGACCCAGTACTTC
>TRBJ2-5|14|.|TRBV5-1|.
CASSRGSGQETQYF
TGCGCCAGCAGCAGGGGGTCCGGTCAAGAGACCCAGTACTTC
>TRBJ2-7|14|once|TRBV2|.
CASEVGPGRGEQYF
TGTGCCAGCGAGGTTGGTCCAGGTCGGGGCGAGCAGTACTTC